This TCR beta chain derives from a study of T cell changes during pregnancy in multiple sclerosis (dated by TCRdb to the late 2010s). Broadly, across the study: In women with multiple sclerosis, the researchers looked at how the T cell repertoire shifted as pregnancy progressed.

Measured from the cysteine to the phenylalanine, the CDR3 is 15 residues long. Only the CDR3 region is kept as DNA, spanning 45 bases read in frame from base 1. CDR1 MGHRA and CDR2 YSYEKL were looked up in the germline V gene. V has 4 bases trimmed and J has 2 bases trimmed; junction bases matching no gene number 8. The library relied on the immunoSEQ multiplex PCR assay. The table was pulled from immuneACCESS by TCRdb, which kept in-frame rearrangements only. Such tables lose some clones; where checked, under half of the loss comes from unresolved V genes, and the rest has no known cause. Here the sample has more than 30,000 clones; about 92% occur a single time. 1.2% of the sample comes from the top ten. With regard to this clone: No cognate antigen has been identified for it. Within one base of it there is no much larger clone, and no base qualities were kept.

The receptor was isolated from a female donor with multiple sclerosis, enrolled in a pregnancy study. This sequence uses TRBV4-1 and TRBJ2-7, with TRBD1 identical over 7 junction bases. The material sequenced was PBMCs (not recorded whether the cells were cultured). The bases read TGCGCCAGCAGCCTTTGGGACAGTTTTACCTACGAGCAGTACTTC. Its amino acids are CASSLWDSFTYEQYF.